A selection of T cell receptor beta chains follows, all from one sample in a study of blood T cell repertoires in COVID-19. Profiled with immunoSEQ multiplex PCR; TCRdb holds only in-frame clones, not every one. The sample shows tens of thousands of clones, 80% to 90% of them seen only once. Source material: peripheral blood. These receptors came from a man aged 55 to 70 with acute or convalescent COVID-19. Both conserved end residues are part of each CDR3. The order of the fields is CDR3 length, V gene, J gene, D gene, clone size, CDR3 DNA, CDR3 protein. The D gene is left open where the match is weak. Not every row has a clone size; where given, it reads once, few, many or a size class.

cdr3_length: 13
v_call: TRBV2
j_call: TRBJ1-1
d_call: NA
clone_size: NA
cdr3_nt: TGTGCCAGCAGTGTAGAAGGCGGCACTGAAGCTTTCTTT
cdr3_aa: CASSVEGGTEAFF

cdr3_length: 17
v_call: TRBV18
j_call: TRBJ2-1
d_call: TRBD2
clone_size: NA
cdr3_nt: TGTGCCAGCTCACCCCTCGGGGGGTACGCGACCTACAATGAGCAGTTCTTC
cdr3_aa: CASSPLGGYATYNEQFF

cdr3_length: 15
v_call: TRBV27
j_call: TRBJ2-3
d_call: NA
clone_size: NA
cdr3_nt: TGTGCCAGCAGTTTAAAGGGCGGGCCGGAGAGTACGCAGTATTTT
cdr3_aa: CASSLKGGPESTQYF

cdr3_length: 15
v_call: TRBV2
j_call: TRBJ1-1
d_call: NA
clone_size: NA
cdr3_nt: TGTGCCAGCAGCCTCTTAGACCAGGGAAGAGCTGAAGCTTTCTTT
cdr3_aa: CASSLLDQGRAEAFF

cdr3_length: 15
v_call: TRBV6-1
j_call: TRBJ1-2
d_call: NA
clone_size: NA
cdr3_nt: TGTGCCAGCAGTGAAGGACAAGGGAGGTATTATGGCTACACCTTC
cdr3_aa: CASSEGQGRYYGYTF

cdr3_length: 14
v_call: TRBV2
j_call: TRBJ2-7
d_call: TRBD2
clone_size: NA
cdr3_nt: TGTGCCAGCACCGGGGGGTTGCGAGGCTACGAGCAGTACTTC
cdr3_aa: CASTGGLRGYEQYF

cdr3_length: 16
v_call: TRBV3-1/TRBV3-2
j_call: TRBJ1-2
d_call: TRBD1
clone_size: NA
cdr3_nt: TGTGCCAGCAGTCCTTTGCGGGACAGGAATAACTATGGCTACACCTTC
cdr3_aa: CASSPLRDRNNYGYTF

cdr3_length: 15
v_call: TRBV6-1
j_call: TRBJ1-5
d_call: NA
clone_size: NA
cdr3_nt: TGTGCCAGCAGTGAATATCTGCAGGGCGGTCAGCCCCAGCATTTT
cdr3_aa: CASSEYLQGGQPQHF

cdr3_length: 14
v_call: TRBV6-5
j_call: TRBJ2-7
d_call: TRBD1
clone_size: NA
cdr3_nt: TGTGCCAGCAGGGGACAGGTTACTTCTAAGGAGCAGTACTTC
cdr3_aa: CASRGQVTSKEQYF

cdr3_length: 15
v_call: TRBV14
j_call: TRBJ1-3
d_call: TRBD1
clone_size: NA
cdr3_nt: TGTGCCAGCAGCCTATTAGGACAGGCTGGAAACACCATATATTTT
cdr3_aa: CASSLLGQAGNTIYF

cdr3_length: 18
v_call: TRBV11-3
j_call: TRBJ2-3
d_call: NA
clone_size: NA
cdr3_nt: TGTGCCAGCAGCCTACTGACAAGCCCCCAACGGTGGAAAGATACGCAGTATTTT
cdr3_aa: CASSLLTSPQRWKDTQYF

cdr3_length: 14
v_call: TRBV30
j_call: TRBJ2-5
d_call: NA
clone_size: NA
cdr3_nt: TGTGCCTGGAGTGTTGGGCAGACCCAAGAGACCCAGTACTTC
cdr3_aa: CAWSVGQTQETQYF

cdr3_length: 13
v_call: TRBV6-5
j_call: TRBJ1-1
d_call: NA
clone_size: NA
cdr3_nt: TGTGCCAGCAGCTTAGGACAGAACACTGAAGCTTTCTTT
cdr3_aa: CASSLGQNTEAFF

cdr3_length: 13
v_call: TRBV18
j_call: TRBJ1-1
d_call: NA
clone_size: NA
cdr3_nt: TGTGCCAGCTCACTGGGGAGGGTCCCTGAAGCTTTCTTT
cdr3_aa: CASSLGRVPEAFF

cdr3_length: 15
v_call: TRBV27
j_call: TRBJ2-1
d_call: NA
clone_size: NA
cdr3_nt: TGTGCCAGCAGATCCCCAGGGAAGGGATACAATGAGCAGTTCTTC
cdr3_aa: CASRSPGKGYNEQFF

cdr3_length: 13
v_call: TRBV25-1
j_call: TRBJ2-2
d_call: NA
clone_size: NA
cdr3_nt: TGTGCCAGCAGTGAACTGTCTATGCGGGAGCTGTTTTTT
cdr3_aa: CASSELSMRELFF

cdr3_length: 16
v_call: TRBV7-2
j_call: TRBJ2-4
d_call: NA
clone_size: few
cdr3_nt: TGTGCCAGCAGCTTAGTTTCGGGGGTAGCCAAAAACATTCAGTACTTC
cdr3_aa: CASSLVSGVAKNIQYF

cdr3_length: 17
v_call: TRBV18
j_call: TRBJ1-4
d_call: TRBD1
clone_size: NA
cdr3_nt: TGTGCCAGCTCTCTAGGGGGCCCCGGACCAACTAATGAAAAACTGTTTTTT
cdr3_aa: CASSLGGPGPTNEKLFF

cdr3_length: 16
v_call: TRBV27
j_call: TRBJ1-5
d_call: NA
clone_size: NA
cdr3_nt: TGTGCCAGCTCAAATACCGGGAGCTATAGCAATCAGCCCCAGCATTTT
cdr3_aa: CASSNTGSYSNQPQHF

cdr3_length: 18
v_call: TRBV19
j_call: TRBJ1-2
d_call: NA
clone_size: NA
cdr3_nt: TGTGCCAGTAGTATAGAATACGGGACTTACCTGAGAGACTATGGCTACACCTTC
cdr3_aa: CASSIEYGTYLRDYGYTF

cdr3_length: 15
v_call: TRBV6-5
j_call: TRBJ2-3
d_call: TRBD1
clone_size: NA
cdr3_nt: TGTGCCAGCAGTTACTCGGGACAGGGGTACTATACGCAGTATTTT
cdr3_aa: CASSYSGQGYYTQYF

cdr3_length: 15
v_call: TRBV9
j_call: TRBJ2-5
d_call: NA
clone_size: NA
cdr3_nt: TGTGCCAGCACCCCCTCGGGTTTTAGCCGGGAGACCCAGTACTTC
cdr3_aa: CASTPSGFSRETQYF

cdr3_length: 14
v_call: TRBV20-1
j_call: TRBJ1-1
d_call: TRBD1
clone_size: NA
cdr3_nt: TGCAGTGCTAGTCCGGGACAGGGGGCAACTGAAGCTTTCTTT
cdr3_aa: CSASPGQGATEAFF

cdr3_length: 15
v_call: TRBV25-1
j_call: TRBJ2-2
d_call: NA
clone_size: NA
cdr3_nt: TGTGCCAGCAGTGATCGAGGCCCCAAACCCGGGGAGCTGTTTTTT
cdr3_aa: CASSDRGPKPGELFF

cdr3_length: 13
v_call: TRBV6-1
j_call: TRBJ1-1
d_call: NA
clone_size: NA
cdr3_nt: TGTGCCAGCAGTGAATACGGGGATACTGAAGCTTTCTTT
cdr3_aa: CASSEYGDTEAFF

cdr3_length: 12
v_call: TRBV6-6
j_call: TRBJ1-5
d_call: NA
clone_size: NA
cdr3_nt: TGTGCCAGTAAACCAGGGAATCAGCCCCAGCATTTT
cdr3_aa: CASKPGNQPQHF

cdr3_length: 14
v_call: TRBV5-1
j_call: TRBJ2-7
d_call: TRBD1
clone_size: NA
cdr3_nt: TGCGCCAGCTGCGCCGGGGACAGGAATTACGAGCAGTACTTC
cdr3_aa: CASCAGDRNYEQYF

cdr3_length: 17
v_call: TRBV24-1
j_call: TRBJ2-6
d_call: NA
clone_size: NA
cdr3_nt: TGTGCCACCAGGCCCGGCAGCGTAGCTTCTGGGGCCAACGTCCTGACTTTC
cdr3_aa: CATRPGSVASGANVLTF

cdr3_length: 15
v_call: TRBV11-2
j_call: TRBJ2-2
d_call: NA
clone_size: NA
cdr3_nt: TGTGCCAGCAGCTCCCTCTTCAGGGGAACCGGGGAGCTGTTTTTT
cdr3_aa: CASSSLFRGTGELFF

cdr3_length: 14
v_call: TRBV24-1
j_call: TRBJ2-3
d_call: NA
clone_size: NA
cdr3_nt: TGTGCCACCAGTGATTTGACAGATACAGATACGCAGTATTTT
cdr3_aa: CATSDLTDTDTQYF

cdr3_length: 14
v_call: TRBV5-1
j_call: TRBJ2-5
d_call: TRBD1
clone_size: NA
cdr3_nt: TGCGCCAGCAGCTTGGCGACAGGGGGGGAGACCCAGTACTTC
cdr3_aa: CASSLATGGETQYF